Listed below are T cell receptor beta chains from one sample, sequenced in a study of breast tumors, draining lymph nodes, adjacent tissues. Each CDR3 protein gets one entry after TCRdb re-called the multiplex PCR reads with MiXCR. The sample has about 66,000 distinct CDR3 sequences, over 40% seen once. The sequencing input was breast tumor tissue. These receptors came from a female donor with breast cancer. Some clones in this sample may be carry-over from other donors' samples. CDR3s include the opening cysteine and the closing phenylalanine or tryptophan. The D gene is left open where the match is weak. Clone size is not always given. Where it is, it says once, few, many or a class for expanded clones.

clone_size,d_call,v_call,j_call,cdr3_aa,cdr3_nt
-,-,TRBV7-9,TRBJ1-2,CASSSLDSVAYGYTF,TGTGCCAGCAGCTCACTGGATAGCGTGGCCTATGGCTACACCTTC
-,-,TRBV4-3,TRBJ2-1,CASSQSARSYNEQFF,TGCGCCAGCAGCCAATCAGCGAGGTCCTACAATGAGCAGTTCTTC
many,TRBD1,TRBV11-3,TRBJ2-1,CASSPGQSSYNEQFF,TGTGCCAGCAGCCCGGGACAGTCCTCCTACAATGAGCAGTTCTTC
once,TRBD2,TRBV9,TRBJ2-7,CASSVGGGSGYEQYF,TGTGCCAGCAGCGTGGGCGGGGGTTCTGGCTACGAACAGTACTTC
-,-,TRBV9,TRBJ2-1,CASSESTGDKQFF,TGTGCCAGCAGCGAGTCCACGGGGGATAAGCAGTTCTTC
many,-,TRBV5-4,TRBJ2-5,CASSLGEQETQYF,TGTGCCAGCAGCTTGGGGGAGCAAGAGACCCAGTACTTC
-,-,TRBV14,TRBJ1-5,CASSPVPGQPQHF,TGTGCCAGCAGCCCCGTACCGGGACAGCCCCAGCATTTT
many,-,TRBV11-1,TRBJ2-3,CASSSRFRGFTDTQYF,TGTGCCAGCAGCTCTCGCTTTAGGGGGTTCACAGATACGCAGTATTTT
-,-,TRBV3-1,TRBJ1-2,CASSHRTGHYGYTF,TGTGCCAGCAGCCACCGCACAGGGCACTATGGCTACACCTTC
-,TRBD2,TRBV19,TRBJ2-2,CAWSVATRLAPGLAGANTGELFF,TGTGCCTGGAGTGTAGCGACACGGCTTGCGCCGGGACTAGCGGGAGCGAACACCGGGGAGCTGTTTTTT
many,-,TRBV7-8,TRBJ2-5,CASSFPFSGQETQHF,TGTGCCAGCAGCTTTCCCTTTAGCGGCCAAGAGACCCAGCACTTC
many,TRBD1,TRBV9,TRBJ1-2,CASSVGPRDSNYGYTF,TGTGCCAGCAGCGTAGGGCCGCGGGACAGTAACTATGGCTACACCTTC
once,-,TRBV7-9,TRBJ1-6,CASSSQTALSSYNSPLHF,TGTGCCAGCAGCTCACAAACAGCTTTGAGCTCCTATAATTCACCCCTCCACTTT
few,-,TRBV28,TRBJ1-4,CASSPIMDRLNEKLFF,TGTGCCAGCAGCCCTATTATGGACAGACTTAATGAAAAACTGTTTTTT
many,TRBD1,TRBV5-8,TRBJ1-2,CASSSGQVRLPGYTF,TGTGCCAGCAGTTCGGGACAGGTTCGGCTACCTGGCTACACCTTC
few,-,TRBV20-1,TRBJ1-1,CSAMRGTGTEAFF,TGCAGTGCTATGCGGGGGACGGGGACTGAAGCTTTCTTT
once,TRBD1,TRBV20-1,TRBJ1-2,CSARDRVSSGYTF,TGCAGTGCTAGGGACAGGGTCTCCTCTGGCTACACCTTC
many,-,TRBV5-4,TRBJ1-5,CASSIGQPAQPQHF,TGTGCCAGCAGCATTGGACAGCCTGCTCAGCCCCAGCATTTT
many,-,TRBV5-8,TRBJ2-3,CASSLRGAIDTQYF,TGTGCCAGCAGCTTGCGGGGGGCCATAGATACGCAGTATTTT
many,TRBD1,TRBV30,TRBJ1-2,CAWSIIRQGIHGYTF,TGTGCCTGGAGCATCATACGACAGGGGATCCATGGCTACACCTTC
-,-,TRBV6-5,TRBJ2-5,CASSNPVGPRETQYF,TGTGCCAGCAGTAACCCGGTCGGCCCCCGAGAGACCCAGTACTTC
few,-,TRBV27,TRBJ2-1,CASSLRWEITGGYEQFF,TGTGCCAGCAGTTTACGGTGGGAGATAACTGGTGGGTATGAGCAGTTCTTC
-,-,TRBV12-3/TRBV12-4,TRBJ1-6,CASSLATSPLHF,TGTGCCAGCAGTTTAGCAACTTCACCCCTCCACTTT
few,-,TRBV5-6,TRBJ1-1,CASSLYAAPNTEAFF,TGTGCCAGCAGCTTGTATGCAGCCCCAAACACTGAAGCTTTCTTT
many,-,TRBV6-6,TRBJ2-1,CASSGQSYNEQFF,TGTGCCAGCAGTGGACAGTCCTACAATGAGCAGTTCTTC
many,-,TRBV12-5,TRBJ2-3,CASGLVLWSGGGGTDTQYF,TGTGCTAGTGGTTTGGTATTGTGGTCAGGGGGCGGGGGGACAGATACGCAGTATTTT
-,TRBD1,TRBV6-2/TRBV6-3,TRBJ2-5,CASSPTGTGERETQYF,TGTGCCAGCAGTCCAACTGGGACAGGGGAGAGGGAGACCCAGTACTTC
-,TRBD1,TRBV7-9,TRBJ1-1,CASSLAFGTGMTEAFF,TGTGCCAGCAGCTTAGCATTCGGGACAGGGATGACTGAAGCTTTCTTT